There are many counts of the clone carrying this TCR beta chain. Construction of TCR beta libraries relied on iRepertoire HTBI primers and on Arm-PCR targeting CDR3 regions. TCRdb fed the multiplex PCR reads into MiXCR, producing one record per CDR3 protein. The sample includes a few hundred thousand distinct CDR3 sequences, approximately 15% of them seen just once. The record originates from a study of regulatory T cells in long-lasting Graves disease. The CDR3 sequence is 13 residues long. V was trimmed by 5 bases and J by 3 bases, leaving 10 bases between them. The germline V gene has CDR1 SNHLY and CDR2 FYNNEI. The sample's time point: newly diagnosed GD, antithyroid drugs for less than 3 months. Following extraction of RNA from PBMCs, that RNA was used to make the TCR library. This sample was shared with a second study, whose subject was T cells in Graves' hyperthyroidism and ophthalmopathy.

The V and J genes are TRBV2 and TRBJ1-1; D is perhaps TRBD1 (5 bases). The specimen comprised peripheral blood mononuclear cells (PBMCs), sampled at new diagnosis, from a patient treated with antithyroid drugs. This sequence was found in a man aged 35 to 55 with Graves disease. The CDR3 nucleotides read TGTGCCAGCAGTAAAGGGGCGGACACTGAAGCTTTCTTT. This encodes CASSKGADTEAFF. Together with reference TRBV2 and TRBJ1-1, the CDR3 gives the full variable domain: EPEVTQTPSHQVTQMGQEVILRCVPISNHLYFYWYRQILGQKVEFLVSFYNNEISEKSEIFDDQFSVERPDGSNFTLKIRSTKLEDSAMYFCASSKGADTEAFFGQGTRLTVV.